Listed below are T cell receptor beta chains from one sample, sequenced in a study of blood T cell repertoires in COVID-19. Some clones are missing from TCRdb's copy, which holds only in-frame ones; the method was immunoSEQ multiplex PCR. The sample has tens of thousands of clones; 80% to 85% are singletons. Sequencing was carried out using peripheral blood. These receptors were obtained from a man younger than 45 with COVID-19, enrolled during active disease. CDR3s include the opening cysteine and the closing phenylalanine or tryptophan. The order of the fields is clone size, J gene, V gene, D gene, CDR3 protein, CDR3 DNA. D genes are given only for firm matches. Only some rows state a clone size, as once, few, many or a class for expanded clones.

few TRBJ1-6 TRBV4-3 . CASSQGYAIENSPLHF TGCGCCAGCAGCCAAGGATATGCGATAGAGAATTCACCCCTCCACTTT
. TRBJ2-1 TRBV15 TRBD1 CATRGTDYNEQFF TGTGCCACCAGAGGGACAGACTACAATGAGCAGTTCTTC
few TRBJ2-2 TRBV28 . CASSTTGIGELFF TGTGCCAGCAGTACAACAGGGATCGGGGAGCTGTTTTTT
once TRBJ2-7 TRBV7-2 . CASSLDPAPRYEQYF TGTGCCAGCAGCTTAGATCCGGCCCCCAGGTACGAGCAGTACTTC
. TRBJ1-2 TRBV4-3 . CASSQDPIGYGYTF TGCGCCAGCAGCCAAGATCCCATCGGCTATGGCTACACCTTC
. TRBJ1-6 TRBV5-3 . CAREAGSDSPLHF TGTGCCAGAGAAGCGGGGTCGGATTCACCCCTCCACTTT
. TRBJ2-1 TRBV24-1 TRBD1 CATSEEGTGGYNEQFF TGTGCCACCAGTGAGGAAGGGACAGGGGGCTACAATGAGCAGTTCTTC
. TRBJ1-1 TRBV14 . CASSPGVQAFF TGTGCCAGCAGTCCAGGGGTTCAAGCTTTCTTT
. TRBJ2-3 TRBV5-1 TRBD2 CASSSSGYTDTQYF TGCGCCAGCAGTTCTAGCGGGTACACAGATACGCAGTATTTT
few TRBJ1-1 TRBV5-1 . CASSAIQGPEAFF TGCGCCAGCAGCGCGATTCAGGGGCCTGAAGCTTTCTTT
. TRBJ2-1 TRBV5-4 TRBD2 CASSFETSAFSYNEQFF TGTGCCAGCAGCTTCGAAACTAGCGCTTTCTCCTACAATGAGCAGTTCTTC
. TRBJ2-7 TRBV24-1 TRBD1 CATSDATTGGDEQYF TGTGCCACCAGTGACGCAACTACAGGGGGTGATGAGCAGTACTTC
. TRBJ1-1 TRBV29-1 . CSVDYGAGGTEAFF TGCAGCGTTGACTACGGGGCTGGAGGGACTGAAGCTTTCTTT
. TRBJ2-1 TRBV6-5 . CASLMSGFYNEQFF TGTGCCAGCCTAATGAGCGGGTTCTACAATGAGCAGTTCTTC
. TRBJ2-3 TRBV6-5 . CASSQVSGDTQYF TGTGCCAGCAGCCAGGTCTCGGGGGATACGCAGTATTTT
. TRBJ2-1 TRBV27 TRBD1 CASSLPGTGGNEQFF TGTGCCAGCAGTTTACCTGGGACAGGGGGTAATGAGCAGTTCTTC
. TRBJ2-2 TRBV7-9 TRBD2 CASAFPGGGNPGELFF TGTGCCAGCGCCTTTCCGGGGGGGGGAAACCCCGGGGAGCTGTTTTTT
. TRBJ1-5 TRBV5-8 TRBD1 CASSSLVRTGGPMQPQHF TGTGCCAGCAGCAGCCTTGTCCGGACAGGGGGACCTATGCAGCCCCAGCATTTT
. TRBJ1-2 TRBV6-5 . CASSYGSYGYTF TGTGCCAGCAGTTACGGGAGTTATGGCTACACCTTC
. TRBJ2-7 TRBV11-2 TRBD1 CASSLVQGAPYEQYF TGTGCCAGCAGCTTAGTCCAGGGGGCCCCCTACGAGCAGTACTTC
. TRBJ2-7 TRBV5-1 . CASSLAQGYEQYF TGCGCCAGCAGCTTGGCCCAGGGTTACGAGCAGTACTTC
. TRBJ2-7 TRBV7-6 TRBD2 CASSATPLAGGVYEQYF TGTGCCAGCAGCGCAACCCCACTAGCGGGAGGGGTCTACGAGCAGTACTTC
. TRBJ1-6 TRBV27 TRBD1 CASSRDSANNSPLHF TGTGCCAGCAGTCGGGACAGCGCCAATAATTCACCCCTCCACTTT
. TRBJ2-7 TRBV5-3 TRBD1 CARSLGGQGSSYEQYF TGTGCCAGAAGCTTAGGGGGACAGGGGAGCTCCTACGAGCAGTACTTC
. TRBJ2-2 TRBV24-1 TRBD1 CATSDRVGQVNTGELFF TGTGCCACCAGTGATAGAGTGGGACAGGTTAACACCGGGGAGCTGTTTTTT
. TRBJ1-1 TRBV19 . CASSISGANTEAFF TGTGCCAGTAGTATTTCAGGGGCGAACACTGAAGCTTTCTTT
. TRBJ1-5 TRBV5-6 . CASSLEGARNQPQHF TGTGCCAGCAGCTTGGAAGGGGCCCGCAATCAGCCCCAGCATTTT
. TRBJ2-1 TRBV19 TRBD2 CASSRSGNYNEQFF TGTGCCAGTAGTCGTAGCGGGAACTACAATGAGCAGTTCTTC
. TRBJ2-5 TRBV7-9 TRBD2 CASSFLPSGKETQYF TGTGCCAGCAGCTTTCTCCCTAGCGGGAAAGAGACCCAGTACTTC
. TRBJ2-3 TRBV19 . CASSIGKTFPSTDTQYF TGTGCCAGTAGTATCGGGAAAACATTCCCGAGCACAGATACGCAGTATTTT
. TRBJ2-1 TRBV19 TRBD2 CASKATSGSNYEQFF TGTGCCAGTAAGGCGACTAGCGGGAGCAATTATGAGCAGTTCTTC
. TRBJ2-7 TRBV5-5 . CASSLGLLTLEQYF TGTGCCAGCAGCTTGGGATTGCTAACTCTCGAGCAGTACTTC
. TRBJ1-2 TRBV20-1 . CSALDGYTF TGCAGTGCCCTCGATGGCTACACCTTC
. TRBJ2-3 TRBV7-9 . CASSPPERSTDTQYF TGTGCCAGCAGCCCCCCCGAGCGGAGCACAGATACGCAGTATTTT
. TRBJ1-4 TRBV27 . CASSSPGVGNEKLFF TGTGCCAGCAGTTCCCCGGGAGTGGGTAATGAAAAACTGTTTTTT
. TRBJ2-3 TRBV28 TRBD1 CASSLTGATDTQYF TGTGCCAGCAGTTTGACAGGGGCAACAGATACGCAGTATTTT
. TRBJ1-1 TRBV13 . CASSLGGDTEAFF TGTGCCAGCAGCTTAGGCGGGGACACTGAAGCTTTCTTT
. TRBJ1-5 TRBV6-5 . CASKWTLSNQPQHF TGTGCCAGCAAATGGACACTTAGCAATCAGCCCCAGCATTTT
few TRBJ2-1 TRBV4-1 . CASGRSLTYNEQFF TGCGCCAGCGGTCGCAGTTTGACCTACAATGAGCAGTTCTTC
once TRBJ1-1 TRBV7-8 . CASSLGGGNTEAFF TGTGCCAGCAGCTTAGGGGGAGGTAACACTGAAGCTTTCTTT
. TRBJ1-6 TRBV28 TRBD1 CASRGQVNSPLHF TGTGCCAGCAGGGGACAGGTTAATTCACCCCTCCACTTT